These T cell receptor beta chains were read from a single sample in a study of blood T cell repertoires in COVID-19. Repertoires were generated with immunoSEQ multiplex PCR, while TCRdb's copy carries only in-frame clones and drops some. The sample shows some 77,000 clones, roughly 80% of them seen only once. What was sequenced was peripheral blood. These receptors were taken from a woman in her sixties with acute or convalescent COVID-19. Both conserved end residues are part of each CDR3. D genes are given only for firm matches. Size is omitted from some rows. Given values are once, few, many or a class for expanded clones.

J gene: TRBJ2-7
D gene: .
clone size: .
V gene: TRBV11-1
CDR3 protein: CASSPPSIASEQYF
CDR3 DNA: TGTGCCAGCAGCCCCCCTAGCATCGCGAGCGAGCAGTACTTC

J gene: TRBJ2-2
D gene: .
clone size: .
V gene: TRBV6-5
CDR3 protein: CASSYSGGGTGELFF
CDR3 DNA: TGTGCCAGCAGTTACTCGGGAGGCGGGACCGGGGAGCTGTTTTTT

J gene: TRBJ2-1
D gene: .
clone size: .
V gene: TRBV18
CDR3 protein: CASSPPLGPSSYNEQFF
CDR3 DNA: TGTGCCAGCTCACCACCTTTGGGCCCGAGCTCCTACAATGAGCAGTTCTTC

J gene: TRBJ2-3
D gene: TRBD1
clone size: .
V gene: TRBV9
CDR3 protein: CASSAGTGDTDTQYF
CDR3 DNA: TGTGCCAGCAGCGCCGGGACAGGGGACACAGATACGCAGTATTTT

J gene: TRBJ1-5
D gene: TRBD1
clone size: .
V gene: TRBV6-4
CDR3 protein: CASSGQGSNQPQHF
CDR3 DNA: TGTGCCAGCAGTGGACAGGGAAGCAATCAGCCCCAGCATTTT

J gene: TRBJ2-2
D gene: .
clone size: .
V gene: TRBV5-1
CDR3 protein: CASRVQGNTGELFF
CDR3 DNA: TGCGCCAGCAGAGTACAGGGTAACACCGGGGAGCTGTTTTTT

J gene: TRBJ1-1
D gene: .
clone size: .
V gene: TRBV29-1
CDR3 protein: CSTRSGNTEAFF
CDR3 DNA: TGCAGCACCCGGTCGGGGAACACTGAAGCTTTCTTT

J gene: TRBJ2-7
D gene: TRBD2
clone size: .
V gene: TRBV9
CDR3 protein: CASSVGDGLAALYEQYF
CDR3 DNA: TGTGCCAGCAGCGTAGGAGACGGACTAGCGGCCCTCTACGAGCAGTACTTC

J gene: TRBJ1-4
D gene: .
clone size: .
V gene: TRBV4-2
CDR3 protein: CASSQDETLQMKKLFF
CDR3 DNA: TGTGCCAGCAGCCAAGACGAAACGTTGCAGATGAAAAAACTGTTTTTT

J gene: TRBJ2-1
D gene: .
clone size: .
V gene: TRBV7-9
CDR3 protein: CASSSRNLRGSYNEQFF
CDR3 DNA: TGTGCCAGCAGCTCTAGGAATTTGCGGGGTTCCTACAATGAGCAGTTCTTC

J gene: TRBJ2-3
D gene: TRBD1
clone size: .
V gene: TRBV7-2
CDR3 protein: CASSSGQGTDTQYF
CDR3 DNA: TGTGCCAGCAGCTCGGGACAGGGAACAGATACGCAGTATTTT

J gene: TRBJ1-6
D gene: TRBD1
clone size: once
V gene: TRBV6-5
CDR3 protein: CASRGQGYSPLHF
CDR3 DNA: TGTGCCAGCAGGGGACAGGGCTATTCACCCCTCCACTTT

J gene: TRBJ1-2
D gene: TRBD1
clone size: .
V gene: TRBV2
CDR3 protein: CASSEVGGRGYTF
CDR3 DNA: TGTGCCAGCAGTGAAGTAGGGGGCCGTGGCTACACCTTC

J gene: TRBJ1-6
D gene: .
clone size: .
V gene: TRBV6-5
CDR3 protein: CASSKRQARNSPLHF
CDR3 DNA: TGTGCCAGCAGTAAAAGACAGGCGAGGAATTCACCCCTCCACTTT

J gene: TRBJ2-7
D gene: .
clone size: .
V gene: TRBV2
CDR3 protein: CASSERESSYEQYF
CDR3 DNA: TGTGCCAGCAGTGAACGGGAGAGCTCCTACGAGCAGTACTTC

J gene: TRBJ2-6
D gene: TRBD1
clone size: .
V gene: TRBV2
CDR3 protein: CASRVQGTGANVLTF
CDR3 DNA: TGTGCCAGCAGAGTACAGGGGACAGGGGCCAACGTCCTGACTTTC

J gene: TRBJ2-2
D gene: .
clone size: .
V gene: TRBV15
CDR3 protein: CATSRDLGGGELFF
CDR3 DNA: TGTGCCACCAGCAGAGATCTGGGGGGCGGGGAGCTGTTTTTT

J gene: TRBJ1-5
D gene: TRBD1
clone size: .
V gene: TRBV2
CDR3 protein: CASSTTQGIQPQHF
CDR3 DNA: TGTGCCAGCAGCACTACACAGGGGATCCAGCCCCAGCATTTT

J gene: TRBJ2-5
D gene: .
clone size: .
V gene: TRBV19
CDR3 protein: CASSGSEKETQYF
CDR3 DNA: TGTGCCAGTAGTGGCAGTGAAAAAGAGACCCAGTACTTC

J gene: TRBJ1-4
D gene: TRBD1
clone size: .
V gene: TRBV3-1/TRBV3-2
CDR3 protein: CASSLWTGAGEKLFF
CDR3 DNA: TGTGCCAGCAGCCTTTGGACAGGGGCGGGCGAAAAACTGTTTTTT

J gene: TRBJ1-5
D gene: .
clone size: .
V gene: TRBV20-1
CDR3 protein: CSASPGDDGPQHF
CDR3 DNA: TGCAGTGCTAGTCCAGGTGATGATGGGCCCCAGCATTTT

J gene: TRBJ2-1
D gene: TRBD2
clone size: .
V gene: TRBV6-2/TRBV6-3
CDR3 protein: CASSSSGREVNEQFF
CDR3 DNA: TGTGCCAGCAGTTCTAGCGGGAGGGAAGTCAATGAGCAGTTCTTC

J gene: TRBJ1-1
D gene: .
clone size: .
V gene: TRBV30
CDR3 protein: CAWSVQSRNTEAFF
CDR3 DNA: TGTGCCTGGAGTGTACAGTCCAGAAACACTGAAGCTTTCTTT

J gene: TRBJ1-1
D gene: .
clone size: few
V gene: TRBV2
CDR3 protein: CASRVQGLPEAFF
CDR3 DNA: TGTGCCAGCAGAGTTCAGGGACTACCTGAAGCTTTCTTT

J gene: TRBJ2-1
D gene: .
clone size: .
V gene: TRBV5-1
CDR3 protein: CASSHGYNEQFF
CDR3 DNA: TGCGCCAGCAGCCACGGGTACAATGAGCAGTTCTTC

J gene: TRBJ2-7
D gene: TRBD1
clone size: .
V gene: TRBV5-1
CDR3 protein: CASSPGTATYEQYF
CDR3 DNA: TGCGCCAGCAGCCCGGGGACAGCTACCTACGAGCAGTACTTC

J gene: TRBJ2-1
D gene: .
clone size: .
V gene: TRBV20-1
CDR3 protein: CSARLVSEQFF
CDR3 DNA: TGCAGTGCTAGACTAGTTAGTGAGCAGTTCTTC

J gene: TRBJ1-2
D gene: .
clone size: few
V gene: TRBV5-1
CDR3 protein: CASSVDSRYGYTF
CDR3 DNA: TGCGCCAGCAGCGTGGACAGTCGCTATGGCTACACCTTC

J gene: TRBJ2-5
D gene: TRBD2
clone size: .
V gene: TRBV19
CDR3 protein: CASSKEGGGGQETQYF
CDR3 DNA: TGTGCCAGTAGCAAAGAAGGCGGGGGAGGACAAGAGACCCAGTACTTC

J gene: TRBJ2-5
D gene: TRBD2
clone size: .
V gene: TRBV3-1/TRBV3-2
CDR3 protein: CASSLSGGGRETQYF
CDR3 DNA: TGTGCCAGCAGTCTTAGCGGGGGTGGCCGAGAGACCCAGTACTTC

J gene: TRBJ1-1
D gene: .
clone size: .
V gene: TRBV7-2
CDR3 protein: CASSFGAHLTEAFF
CDR3 DNA: TGTGCCAGCAGCTTTGGGGCCCATCTCACTGAAGCTTTCTTT

J gene: TRBJ1-3
D gene: .
clone size: .
V gene: TRBV6-5
CDR3 protein: CASSLGAGRNTIYF
CDR3 DNA: TGTGCCAGCAGTTTAGGGGCAGGAAGAAACACCATATATTTT

J gene: TRBJ1-5
D gene: TRBD1
clone size: .
V gene: TRBV30
CDR3 protein: CAWSGQGSQPQHF
CDR3 DNA: TGTGCCTGGAGTGGACAGGGTTCTCAGCCCCAGCATTTT

J gene: TRBJ1-1
D gene: TRBD1
clone size: .
V gene: TRBV3-1/TRBV3-2
CDR3 protein: CASSPGDRGSTEAFF
CDR3 DNA: TGTGCCAGCAGCCCTGGGGACAGGGGTTCAACTGAAGCTTTCTTT

J gene: TRBJ2-1
D gene: TRBD2
clone size: once
V gene: TRBV28
CDR3 protein: CAIGNRGAGGYNEQFF
CDR3 DNA: TGTGCCATAGGAAATCGAGGGGCGGGAGGTTACAATGAGCAGTTCTTC

J gene: TRBJ2-2
D gene: .
clone size: .
V gene: TRBV9
CDR3 protein: CASSVASGGDTGELFF
CDR3 DNA: TGTGCCAGCAGCGTAGCCAGCGGTGGGGACACCGGGGAGCTGTTTTTT

J gene: TRBJ2-7
D gene: TRBD2
clone size: .
V gene: TRBV11-2
CDR3 protein: CASSLRASGRGVPEQYF
CDR3 DNA: TGTGCCAGCAGCTTAAGAGCTAGCGGGAGGGGGGTCCCCGAGCAGTACTTC

J gene: TRBJ2-3
D gene: TRBD1
clone size: .
V gene: TRBV27
CDR3 protein: CASSLYPPGTGLADTQYF
CDR3 DNA: TGTGCCAGCAGTTTATACCCCCCCGGGACAGGGCTGGCAGATACGCAGTATTTT

J gene: TRBJ2-7
D gene: TRBD1
clone size: .
V gene: TRBV14
CDR3 protein: CARGQSYEQYF
CDR3 DNA: TGTGCCAGGGGACAGTCCTACGAGCAGTACTTC

J gene: TRBJ1-2
D gene: TRBD1
clone size: once
V gene: TRBV7-9
CDR3 protein: CASSMGTGGYGYTF
CDR3 DNA: TGTGCCAGCAGCATGGGGACAGGGGGCTATGGCTACACCTTC

J gene: TRBJ2-2
D gene: .
clone size: .
V gene: TRBV7-7
CDR3 protein: CASSETMNTGELFF
CDR3 DNA: TGTGCTAGCAGCGAAACTATGAACACCGGGGAGCTGTTTTTT